This T cell receptor (beta chain) was sequenced in a study of blood T cells in healthy people across ages. Findings of the study overall: Among T cells, TCR beta diversity per million cells dropped roughly linearly as age rose. In long-lived donors, naive CD4+ cell counts and diversity exceeded those of aged donors.

This CDR3 region has 11 residues. V lost 5 bases to trimming and J lost 4 bases, with 8 bases between them. In germline, CDR1 is DFQATT, CDR2 SNEGSKA (reference sequence). Using a J-beta primer mix together with a sample-barcoded 5' primer, a second PCR was run for roughly 6 to 12 cycles. In TCRdb, the 5' RACE reads were re-called with MiXCR into one record per CDR3 protein. The table records 1.5 million to 2 million distinct CDR3 sequences, roughly 27% of them present only once. This clonotype has just a few counts. Its matching antigen is unknown. The receptor was isolated from a woman in her twenties or thirties in good health. The J gene is TRBJ1-2, the V gene TRBV20-1; D remains unclear. Sequenced: blood. CDR3: CSAGRGYGYTF. The CDR3 DNA is TGCAGTGCTGGCCGAGGCTATGGCTACACCTTC.